This T cell receptor (beta chain) was sequenced in a study of shared clonotypes between healthy human individuals. The CDR3 extends over 14 amino acids. The germline V gene has CDR1 GTSNPN and CDR2 SVGIG (reference sequence). Sequencing was performed with immunoSEQ multiplex PCR; in TCRdb, only in-frame clones are kept and a portion is missing. The repertoire includes around 2.5 million clones, approximately 94% of them detected once, and about 0.34% sits in the top ten. The chain is built from TRBV30 and TRBJ2-5; 9 positions match TRBD2. The J call may not be correct, given that the DNA end is closer to TRBJ2-7. The receptor's source is a man in his late teens or twenties in good health. Some clones in this sample may be carry-over from other donors' samples. Sequencing used naive CD4+ T cells from PBMCs. Sample subset: CD45RA+ positively selected. This CDR3 reads CAWSRIAGEDEQYF. Written as DNA, the CDR3 is TGTGCCTGGAGTAGGATAGCGGGAGAAGACGAGCAGTACTTC.